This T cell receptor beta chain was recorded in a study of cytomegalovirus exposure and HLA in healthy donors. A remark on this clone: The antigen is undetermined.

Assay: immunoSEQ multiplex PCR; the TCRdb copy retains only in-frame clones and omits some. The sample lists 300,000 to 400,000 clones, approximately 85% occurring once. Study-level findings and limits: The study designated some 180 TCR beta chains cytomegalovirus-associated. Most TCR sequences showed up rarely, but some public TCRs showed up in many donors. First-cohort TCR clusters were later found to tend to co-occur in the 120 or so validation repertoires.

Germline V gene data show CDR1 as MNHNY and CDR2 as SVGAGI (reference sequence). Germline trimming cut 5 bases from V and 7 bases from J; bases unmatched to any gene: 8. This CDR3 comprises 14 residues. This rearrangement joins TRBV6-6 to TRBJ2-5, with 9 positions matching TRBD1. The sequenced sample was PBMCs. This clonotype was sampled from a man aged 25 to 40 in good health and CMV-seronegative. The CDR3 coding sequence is TGTGCCAGCAGTCCCGGGACAGGGACTGGGACCCAGTACTTC. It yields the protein CASSPGTGTGTQYF.